The entry that follows covers one T cell receptor beta chain sequence. Antigen specificity is unknown. The sample comes from a study of Ad26.COV2.S vaccination and SARS-CoV-2 variants. Whole-study findings and limits: Substantial breadth was reported for post-vaccination spike-specific CD8+ and CD4+ T cells.

The CDR3 is made up of 13 amino acids. Trimming removed 6 bases at V and 3 bases at J, with 15 bases between. In germline, CDR1 is SQVTM, CDR2 ANQGSEA. Regarding treatment: roughly 18 received Ad26.COV2.S at low or high dose, single or two shots; 5 received placebo; per-sample allocation not given. On day 63 after the first injection, vaccine and placebo recipients gave samples. TCRdb's copy holds only in-frame clones and misses some; the assay was immunoSEQ multiplex PCR. Of fewer than 800,000 clones detected, around 89% appear once; the ten largest clones hold about 1.5%. The origin of this receptor is a person aged 18-65 years who received the Ad26.COV2.S COVID-19 vaccine or a placebo. Material: peripheral blood, obtained in a trial of Ad26.COV2.S vaccine versus placebo. This chain links TRBV29-1 with TRBJ2-7; D unclear. CDR3 in amino acids: CSVAGSSNYEQYF. Here the CDR3 DNA reads TGCAGCGTGGCCGGAAGCTCGAACTACGAGCAGTACTTC.